This entry lists 30 T cell receptor beta chains sequenced from one sample in a study of graft-versus-host responses after intestinal transplantation. Clones were read by immunoSEQ multiplex PCR, and TCRdb kept only the in-frame ones, dropping some. The sample lists about 90,000 clones; about 93% were seen once. These TCRs' antigens remain unknown. Source: unstimulated CD8+ T cells sorted from spleen or lymph node cells, taken before transplant. The source of these receptors is a human donor who was the organ donor for an intestinal transplant.

This clone was counted once. The chain joins TRBV19 to TRBJ1-5, with D uncertain. The germline V gene encodes CDR1 LNHDA and CDR2 SQIVND (reference sequence). The V gene lost 3 bases and the J gene lost 0 bases, with 18 bases spanning the gap. The CDR3 covers 18 residues. CDR3 DNA sequence: TGTGCCAGTAGTATTTACGGGCCGAGGGAGTATAGCAATCAGCCCCAGCATTTT. Amino acid sequence: CASSIYGPREYSNQPQHF.

On this clone: At one end the junction does not follow the germline gene, possibly because of a read error. This specimen includes other DNA sequences encoding the same CDR3. This chain joins TRBV27 and TRBJ1-1; 9 bases align to TRBD1. Germline values: CDR1 MNHEY, CDR2 SMNVEV (reference sequence). The CDR3 length is 12 residues. The CDR3 is CASRTGVAEAFF. Here the CDR3 DNA reads TGCGCCAGCAGGACAGGGGTAGCTGAAGCTTTCTTT.

The J gene is TRBJ2-7, the V gene TRBV7-9; TRBD2 might be the D (7 bases). Germline V gene sequence: CDR1 SEHNR, CDR2 FQNEAQ (reference sequence). Trimming removed 5 bases from V and 6 bases from J, with 17 bases in between. This CDR3 spans 14 amino acids. CDR3 sequence reads: CASSLSGTISEQYF. In DNA, the CDR3 is TGTGCCAGCAGCCTAAGCGGGACAATCAGCGAGCAGTACTTC.

The rearrangement links TRBV5-4 to TRBJ2-4, with D uncertain. The CDR3 runs to 13 residues. CDR1 is SGHNT and CDR2 is YYREEE in the germline V gene (reference sequence). Between the trimmed V and J ends, which lost 1 base and 2 bases, there was a span of 4 bases. Here the CDR3 DNA reads TGTGCCAGCAGCTTGAGCCCCAAAAACATTCAGTACTTC. Translation gives CASSLSPKNIQYF. Full variable domain (rest looked up from reference TRBV5-4 and TRBJ2-4): ETGVTQSPTHLIKTRGQQVTLRCSSQSGHNTVSWYQQALGQGPQFIFQYYREEENGRGNFPPRFSGLQFPNYSSELNVNALELDDSALYLCASSLSPKNIQYFGAGTRLSVL.

This sequence joins TRBV29-1 and TRBJ1-4, with D perhaps matching TRBD1 (5 bases). This CDR3 is built from 13 residues. Trimming cost V 6 bases and J 5 bases, with 13 bases left between them. Germline V lookup: CDR1 SQVTM, CDR2 ANQGSEA. DNA of the CDR3: TGCAGCGTGGAGACAGCGGGGAATGAAAAACTGTTTTTT. This translates into CSVETAGNEKLFF.

The genes are TRBV19 and TRBJ2-7; no definite D call. This CDR3 region has 12 residues. Per the germline V gene, CDR1 is LNHDA and CDR2 is SQIVND (reference sequence). V lost 4 bases and J lost 0, with 4 bases in between. The CDR3 region is CASSSASYEQYF. The CDR3 DNA follows: TGTGCCAGTAGTAGCGCCTCCTACGAGCAGTACTTC.

This CDR3 reads CASSWGGAEQYF. DNA of the CDR3: TGTGCCAGCAGCTGGGGCGGGGCCGAGCAGTACTTC. The gene calls are TRBV5-4 and TRBJ2-7, with a possible D match to TRBD2 (6 bases). The CDR3 sequence is 12 residues long. Germline CDR1 SGHNT, CDR2 YYREEE (reference sequence). Trimming left V 3 bases short and J 6 bases short, with 10 bases between.

V is TRBV28 and J is TRBJ1-3; D is undetermined. Germline V gene lookup returns CDR1 MDHEN and CDR2 SYDVKM. CDR3 length: 14 amino acids. The ends were cut back, 5 bases at V and 4 bases at J, with 12 bases in the middle. CDR3 loop: CASSLPSTGNTIYF. CDR3 DNA sequence: TGTGCCAGCAGTCTTCCAAGTACAGGAAACACCATATATTTT.

The chain uses TRBV11-2 and TRBJ2-1, with D possibly being TRBD2 (6 bases). This CDR3 contains 13 residues. V lost 4 bases, J lost 7 bases, and 11 bases lay in between. Germline CDR1 and CDR2: SGHAT and FQNNGV. The CDR3 loop reads CASSWASENEQFF. CDR3 nucleotides: TGTGCCAGCAGCTGGGCTAGCGAGAATGAGCAGTTCTTC.

The V and J genes are TRBV5-6 and TRBJ2-5; D not certain. CDR1 and CDR2 (germline): SGHDT, YYEEEE. This CDR3 has 14 residues. V lost 1 base to trimming and J lost 2 bases, with 9 bases between them. For the CDR3, the DNA is TGTGCCAGCAGCTTGCGTTTCGGGCAAGAGACCCAGTACTTC. It encodes CASSLRFGQETQYF.

This rearrangement joins TRBV5-5 to TRBJ2-3; a weak D match, TRBD1 (6 bases). Looked up from germline, CDR1 is SGHKS and CDR2 is YYEKEE (reference sequence). The CDR3 spans 18 residues. With 1 base removed from V and 3 bases from J, the gap between germline ends came to 21 bases. The CDR3 DNA reads TGTGCCAGCAGCTTGTATGTCGGGACAACTGAGGCGACAGATACGCAGTATTTT. Amino acids: CASSLYVGTTEATDTQYF. Based on the CDR3 plus reference TRBV5-5 and TRBJ2-3, the full variable domain is DAGVTQSPTHLIKTRGQQVTLRCSPISGHKSVSWYQQVLGQGPQFIFQYYEKEERGRGNFPDRFSARQFPNYSSELNVNALLLGDSALYLCASSLYVGTTEATDTQYFGPGTRLTVL.

The chain uses TRBV11-2 and TRBJ2-3, with TRBD2 identical over 8 bases. This CDR3 contains 17 residues. CDR1 is SGHAT and CDR2 is FQNNGV in the germline V gene. V shed 1 base, J shed 0 bases, and the junction held 6 bases outside the gene matches. Written as DNA, the CDR3 is TGTGCCAGCAGCTTAGGGTTAGCGGGGAGTAGCACAGATACGCAGTATTTT. It specifies CASSLGLAGSSTDTQYF. Variable domain in full (rest from reference TRBV11-2 and TRBJ2-3): EAGVAQSPRYKIIEKRQSVAFWCNPISGHATLYWYQQILGQGPKLLIQFQNNGVVDDSQLPKDRFSAERLKGVDSTLKIQPAKLEDSAVYLCASSLGLAGSSTDTQYFGPGTRLTVL.

The table lists this clone with a count of one. The V and J genes are TRBV5-4 and TRBJ1-2, with a possible D match to TRBD1 (5 bases). The CDR3 totals 18 residues. The ends were cut back, 4 bases at V and 1 base at J, with 23 bases in the middle. CDR1 is SGHNT and CDR2 is YYREEE in the germline V gene (reference sequence). This CDR3 reads CASSRRDRASQINYGYTF. The DNA of the CDR3 is TGTGCCAGCAGCCGCCGTGACAGAGCCTCCCAAATTAACTATGGCTACACCTTC.

This chain joins TRBV6-6 and TRBJ1-2; TRBD1 aligns across 7 bases. From germline, CDR1 is MNHNY and CDR2 SVGAGI (reference sequence). CDR3 length: 16 residues. J was trimmed by 3 bases and V by 0 bases; bases with no gene match: 7. Here the CDR3 reads CASSYSIQGDYYGYTF. The CDR3 nucleotides are TGTGCCAGCAGTTACTCGATTCAGGGGGACTACTATGGCTACACCTTC.

The chain has TRBV27 and TRBJ2-1; 9 bases agree with TRBD2. This CDR3 has 16 amino acids. From germline, CDR1 is MNHEY and CDR2 SMNVEV (reference sequence). V shed 3 bases and J 2 bases; nucleotides not matched to a gene: 5. The CDR3 protein is CASSFYSSGTYNEQFF. The CDR3 DNA is TGTGCCAGCAGTTTCTACTCTAGCGGGACCTACAATGAGCAGTTCTTC.

This clone appeared once. The V call is TRBV15, the J call TRBJ2-7; no definite D call. The CDR3 has 14 residues. Looked up from germline, CDR1 is LNHNV and CDR2 is YYDKDF (reference sequence). Trimming left V 4 bases short and J 2 bases short, with 12 bases between. The CDR3 DNA is TGTGCCACCAGCACAGGTTTGTTCCCCTACGAGCAGTACTTC. It specifies CATSTGLFPYEQYF.

This clone showed up just once. The V gene is TRBV27, the J gene TRBJ2-2; D possibly corresponds to TRBD2 (5 bases). Germline CDR1 reads MNHEY; CDR2 reads SMNVEV (reference sequence). The CDR3 runs 13 residues. Trimming stripped 5 bases from V and 7 bases from J, with 11 bases between. DNA for the CDR3: TGTGCCAGCAGTCCCCTGGAGGTCGGGGAGCTGTTTTTT. The encoded protein is CASSPLEVGELFF.

V gene TRBV11-2 combines with J gene TRBJ2-6; 7 nucleotides line up with TRBD1. The V and J ends lost 1 base and 0 bases, in that order; junction bases with no gene match: 3. The germline gives CDR1 SGHAT, CDR2 FQNNGV. This CDR3 has 17 residues. CDR3 DNA sequence: TGTGCCAGCAGCTTAGGGGACAGTCTCTCTGGGGCCAACGTCCTGACTTTC. Residues: CASSLGDSLSGANVLTF.

This sequence joins TRBV4-1 and TRBJ1-5; tentatively, D is TRBD1 (6 bases). The CDR3 has 16 residues. Trimming stripped 3 bases from V and 6 bases from J, with 18 bases between. Germline V gene sequence: CDR1 MGHRA, CDR2 YSYEKL. The CDR3 sequence is CASSHTTGTGIQPQHF. The CDR3 DNA reads as TGCGCCAGCAGCCACACAACAGGGACGGGAATTCAGCCCCAGCATTTT.

The genes are TRBV14 and TRBJ2-1; 8 positions match TRBD2. CDR1 SGHDN and CDR2 FVKESK come from the germline V gene. The CDR3 totals 18 residues. V was clipped by 1 base and J by 3 bases; unmatched bases: 11. CDR3 region: CASSQGPLGAGVYNEQFF. As DNA, the CDR3 is TGTGCCAGCAGCCAAGGCCCACTGGGAGCGGGGGTCTACAATGAGCAGTTCTTC.

This chain connects TRBV4-1 to TRBJ2-2; the match to TRBD2 covers 8 bases. Germline V CDR1 and CDR2: MGHRA, YSYEKL. This CDR3 contains 15 residues. J gave up 6 bases and V 1 base, and 4 bases lay outside the gene matches. The CDR3 is CASSQVHGGAGELFF. CDR3 DNA: TGCGCCAGCAGCCAAGTTCACGGGGGGGCCGGGGAGCTGTTTTTT.

V gene TRBV27 combines with J gene TRBJ2-1; TRBD2 matches 8 bases. The CDR3 runs to 15 residues. The V and J ends lost 8 bases and 1 base, in that order; junction bases with no gene match: 7. Germline V gene sequence: CDR1 MNHEY, CDR2 SMNVEV (reference sequence). CDR3 region: CASSRSGGSYNEQFF. CDR3 nucleotide sequence: TGTGCCAGCTCCCGATCGGGGGGGTCCTACAATGAGCAGTTCTTC.

The V gene is TRBV19, the J gene TRBJ1-4; no reliable D call. V lost 7 bases and J 8 bases, leaving 17 bases between the germline ends. CDR1 LNHDA and CDR2 SQIVND come from the germline V gene (reference sequence). The CDR3 is 14 amino acids. The CDR3 region is CASNEWAGNEKLFF. The CDR3, as DNA: TGTGCCAGTAATGAATGGGCGGGGAACGAAAAACTGTTTTTT.

The CDR3 sequence: CASRAASYEQYF. DNA for the CDR3: TGTGCCAGCAGGGCGGCCTCCTACGAGCAGTACTTC. The genes are TRBV27 and TRBJ2-7, with D unresolved. V was cut by 6 bases and J by 0 bases, with 6 bases left in between. This CDR3 spans 12 amino acids. The germline CDR1 and CDR2 sequences are MNHEY and SMNVEV (reference sequence).

The rearrangement uses TRBV28 and TRBJ2-7, with a possible D match to TRBD2 (5 bases). V lost 5 bases, J lost 4 bases, and 12 bases lay in between. Germline V gives CDR1 MDHEN, CDR2 SYDVKM. The CDR3 is 13 amino acids. The CDR3 DNA follows: TGTGCCAGCAGTCTCTACGAGGGTTACGAGCAGTACTTC. It translates to CASSLYEGYEQYF. The variable domain in full, with the rest retrieved from reference TRBV28 and TRBJ2-7, is DVKVTQSSRYLVKRTGEKVFLECVQDMDHENMFWYRQDPGLGLRLIYFSYDVKMKEKGDIPEGYSVSREKKERFSLILESASTNQTSMYLCASSLYEGYEQYFGPGTRLTVT.

This clone was detected once. The J gene is TRBJ2-1, the V gene TRBV11-2, with 7 bases matching TRBD2. With V trimmed by 5 bases and J by 0 bases, 7 bases remained unmatched. Germline V gives CDR1 SGHAT, CDR2 FQNNGV. This CDR3 comprises 16 residues. In nucleotides, the CDR3 is TGTGCCAGCAGCCCAGAGACGGGAGGCTCCTACAATGAGCAGTTCTTC. This codes for CASSPETGGSYNEQFF.

V usage is TRBV19 and J usage is TRBJ2-7, with TRBD2 identical over 12 bases. The CDR3 totals 15 residues. Germline assignment: CDR1 LNHDA and CDR2 SQIVND (reference sequence). The J segment lost 3 bases and the V segment lost 4 bases, leaving 4 bases of the junction unmatched. The CDR3 region is CASSSPTSGGYEQYF. DNA for the CDR3: TGTGCCAGTAGTAGTCCGACTAGCGGGGGCTACGAGCAGTACTTC.

The chain has TRBV2 and TRBJ2-1; tentative D call: TRBD2 (5 bases). The CDR3 loop spans 12 amino acids. Germline loops: CDR1 SNHLY, CDR2 FYNNEI. The V end was cut by 10 bases, the J end by 7 bases, with 14 bases between. CDR3 amino acids: CATLGRGNEQFF. DNA for the CDR3: TGTGCCACCCTCGGGCGAGGGAATGAGCAGTTCTTC.

This chain connects TRBV2 to TRBJ2-2; 10 nucleotides line up with TRBD1. Germline V CDR1 and CDR2: SNHLY, FYNNEI. The CDR3 runs to 13 residues. The V and J ends lost 8 bases and 7 bases, in that order; junction bases with no gene match: 4. The CDR3 region has the DNA TGTGCCAGCGGCGGACAGGGGGTCGGGGAGCTGTTTTTT. Amino acid sequence: CASGGQGVGELFF.

V gene TRBV19 combines with J gene TRBJ2-7; TRBD2 might be the D (6 bases). Trimming removed 4 bases at V and 0 bases at J, with 10 bases between. The CDR3 contains 14 residues. Germline CDR1 reads LNHDA; CDR2 reads SQIVND (reference sequence). The CDR3 spells CASSNRGSSYEQYF. The CDR3 nucleotides read TGTGCCAGTAGTAATCGGGGGAGCTCCTACGAGCAGTACTTC.